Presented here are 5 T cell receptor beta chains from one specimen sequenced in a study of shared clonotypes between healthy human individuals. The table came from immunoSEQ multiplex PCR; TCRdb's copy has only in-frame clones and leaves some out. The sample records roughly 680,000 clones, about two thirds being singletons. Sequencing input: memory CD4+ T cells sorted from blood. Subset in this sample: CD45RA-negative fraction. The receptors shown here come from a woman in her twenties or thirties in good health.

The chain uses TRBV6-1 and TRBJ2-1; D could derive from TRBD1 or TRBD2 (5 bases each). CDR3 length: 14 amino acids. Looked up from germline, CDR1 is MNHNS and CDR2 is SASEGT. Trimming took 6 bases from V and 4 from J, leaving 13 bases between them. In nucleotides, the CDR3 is TGTGCCAGCAGGGGGGACCTGACTTACAATGAGCAGTTCTTC. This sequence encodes CASRGDLTYNEQFF.

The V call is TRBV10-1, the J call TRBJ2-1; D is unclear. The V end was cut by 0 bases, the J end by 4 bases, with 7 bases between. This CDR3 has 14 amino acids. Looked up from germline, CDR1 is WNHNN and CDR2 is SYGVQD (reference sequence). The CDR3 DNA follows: TGCGCCAGCAGTGAGTCAGGCCAGTACAATGAGCAGTTCTTC. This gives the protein CASSESGQYNEQFF.

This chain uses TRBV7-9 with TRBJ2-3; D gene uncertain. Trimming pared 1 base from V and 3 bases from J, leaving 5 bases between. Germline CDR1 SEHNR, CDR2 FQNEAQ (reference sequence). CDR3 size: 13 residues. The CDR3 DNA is TGTGCCAGCAGCTTAGAGGGTACAGATACGCAGTATTTT. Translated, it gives CASSLEGTDTQYF.

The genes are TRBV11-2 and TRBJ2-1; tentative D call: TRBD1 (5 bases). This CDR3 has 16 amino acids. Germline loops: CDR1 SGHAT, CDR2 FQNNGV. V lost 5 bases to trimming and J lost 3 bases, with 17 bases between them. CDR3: CASSPLSQTDYNEQFF. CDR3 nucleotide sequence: TGTGCCAGCAGCCCCCTTTCACAGACAGACTACAATGAGCAGTTCTTC.

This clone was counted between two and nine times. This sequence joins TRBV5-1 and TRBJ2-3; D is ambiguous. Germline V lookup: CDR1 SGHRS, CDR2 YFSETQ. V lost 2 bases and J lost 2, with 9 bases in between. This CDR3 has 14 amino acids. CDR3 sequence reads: CASSLKGPTDTQYF. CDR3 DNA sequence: TGCGCCAGCAGCTTAAAGGGTCCCACAGATACGCAGTATTTT.